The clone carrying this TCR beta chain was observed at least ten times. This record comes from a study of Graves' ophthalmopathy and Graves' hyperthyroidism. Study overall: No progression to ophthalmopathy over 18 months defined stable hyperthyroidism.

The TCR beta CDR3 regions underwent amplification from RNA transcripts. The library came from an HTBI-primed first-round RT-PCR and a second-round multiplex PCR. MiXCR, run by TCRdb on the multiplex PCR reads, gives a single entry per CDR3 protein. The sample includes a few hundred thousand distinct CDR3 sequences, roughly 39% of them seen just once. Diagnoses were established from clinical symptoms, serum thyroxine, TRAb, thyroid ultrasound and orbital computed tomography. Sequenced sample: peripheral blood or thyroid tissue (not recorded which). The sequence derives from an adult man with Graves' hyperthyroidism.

The CDR3 is CASSQDDEKLFF. CDR3 coding DNA: TGTGCCAGCAGCCAAGATGACGAAAAACTGTTTTTT. The chain is built from TRBV14 and TRBJ1-4; D not resolved. CDR3 length equals 12 residues. Trimming stripped 0 bases from V and 8 bases from J, with 4 bases between. The V gene's germline CDR1 is SGHDN and CDR2 FVKESK.